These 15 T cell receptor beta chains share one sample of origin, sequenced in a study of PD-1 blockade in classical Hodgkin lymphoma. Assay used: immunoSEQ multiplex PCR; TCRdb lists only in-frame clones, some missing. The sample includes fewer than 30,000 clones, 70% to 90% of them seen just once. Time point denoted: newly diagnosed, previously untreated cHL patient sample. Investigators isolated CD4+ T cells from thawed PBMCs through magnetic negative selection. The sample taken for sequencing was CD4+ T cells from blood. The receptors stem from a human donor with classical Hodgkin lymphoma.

The CDR3 is CASRRYPGRGIYEQYF. Written as DNA, the CDR3 is TGTGCCAGCAGACGATATCCGGGACGGGGCATCTACGAGCAGTACTTC. The chain recombines TRBV27 with TRBJ2-7; D could derive from TRBD1 or TRBD2 (5 bases each). The V end lost 6 bases, the J end lost 3 bases, and 21 bases lay between the germline ends. Germline CDR1 MNHEY, CDR2 SMNVEV (reference sequence). The CDR3 extends over 16 amino acids.

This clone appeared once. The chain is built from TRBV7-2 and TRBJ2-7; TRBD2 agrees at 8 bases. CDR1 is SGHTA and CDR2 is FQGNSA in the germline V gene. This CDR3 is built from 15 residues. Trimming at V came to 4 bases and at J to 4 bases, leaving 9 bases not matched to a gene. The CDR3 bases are TGTGCCAGCAGCTCAGGTTCTAGCGGGTCTTACGAGCAGTACTTC. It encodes CASSSGSSGSYEQYF.

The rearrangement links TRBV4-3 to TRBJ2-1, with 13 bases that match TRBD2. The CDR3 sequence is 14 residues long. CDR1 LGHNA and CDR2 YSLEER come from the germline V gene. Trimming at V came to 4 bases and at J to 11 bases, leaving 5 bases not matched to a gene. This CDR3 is CASSPGLAGQKQFF. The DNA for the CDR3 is TGCGCCAGCAGCCCGGGACTAGCGGGACAGAAGCAGTTCTTC.

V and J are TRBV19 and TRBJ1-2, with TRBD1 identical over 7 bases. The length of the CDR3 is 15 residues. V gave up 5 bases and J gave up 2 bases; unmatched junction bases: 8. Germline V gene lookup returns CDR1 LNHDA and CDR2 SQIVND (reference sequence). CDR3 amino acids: CASSRTGRGNYGYTF. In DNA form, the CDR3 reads TGTGCCAGTAGTCGGACAGGACGAGGGAACTATGGCTACACCTTC. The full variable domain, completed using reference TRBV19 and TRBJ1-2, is DGGITQSPKYLFRKEGQNVTLSCEQNLNHDAMYWYRQDPGQGLRLIYYSQIVNDFQKGDIAEGYSVSREKKESFPLTVTSAQKNPTAFYLCASSRTGRGNYGYTFGSGTRLTVV.

The CDR3 reads CASSLRQGFDEQFF. The CDR3 region has the DNA TGTGCCAGCAGTTTAAGACAGGGTTTCGATGAGCAGTTCTTC. The chain couples TRBV6-5 to TRBJ2-1; TRBD1 matches at 7 bases. Germline V gene lookup returns CDR1 MNHEY and CDR2 SVGAGI. The junction had 8 bases not matched to a gene; V was cut back by 4 bases and J by 8 bases. This CDR3 has 14 residues.

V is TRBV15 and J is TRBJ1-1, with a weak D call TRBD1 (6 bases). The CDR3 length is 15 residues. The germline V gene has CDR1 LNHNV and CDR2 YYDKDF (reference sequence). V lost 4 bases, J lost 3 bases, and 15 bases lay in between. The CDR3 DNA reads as TGTGCCACCAGCACGTTGGGGGCGGCGGACACTGAAGCTTTCTTT. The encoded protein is CATSTLGAADTEAFF.

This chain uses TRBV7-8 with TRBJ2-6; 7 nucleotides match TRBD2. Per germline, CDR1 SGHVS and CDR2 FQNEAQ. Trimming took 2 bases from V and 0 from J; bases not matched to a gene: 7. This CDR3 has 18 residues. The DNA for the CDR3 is TGTGCCAGCAGCTTACTCATCGGGAGGTCCTCTGGGGCCAACGTCCTGACTTTC. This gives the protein CASSLLIGRSSGANVLTF.

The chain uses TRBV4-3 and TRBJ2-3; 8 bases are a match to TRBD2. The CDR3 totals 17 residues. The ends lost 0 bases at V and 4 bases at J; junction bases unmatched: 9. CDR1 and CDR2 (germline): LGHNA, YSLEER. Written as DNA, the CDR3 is TGCGCCAGCAGCCAAGATCTCGCGGGAGGAGGACCAGATACGCAGTATTTT. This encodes CASSQDLAGGGPDTQYF.

CDR3: CASSLVGTSGYEQYF. Written as DNA, the CDR3 is TGCGCCAGCAGCTTGGTAGGGACGAGCGGCTACGAGCAGTACTTC. The rearrangement joins TRBV5-1 to TRBJ2-7; D tentatively reads TRBD1 or TRBD2 (5 bases each). V was trimmed by 0 bases and J by 3 bases, leaving 13 bases between them. The CDR3 length is 15 residues. Germline-derived CDR1 and CDR2 are SGHRS and YFSETQ.

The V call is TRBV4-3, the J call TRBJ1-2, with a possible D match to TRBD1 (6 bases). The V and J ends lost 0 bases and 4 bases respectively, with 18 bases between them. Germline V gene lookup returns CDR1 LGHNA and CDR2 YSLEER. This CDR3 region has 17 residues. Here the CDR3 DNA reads TGCGCCAGCAGCCAAGAGACGGGGGCGAGTGCTGTCTATGGCTACACCTTC. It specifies CASSQETGASAVYGYTF.

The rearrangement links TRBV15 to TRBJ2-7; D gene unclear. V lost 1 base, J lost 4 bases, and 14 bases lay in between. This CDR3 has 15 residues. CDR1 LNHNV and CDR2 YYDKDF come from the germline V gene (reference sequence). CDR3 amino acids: CATSRAALPQYEQYF. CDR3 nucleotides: TGTGCCACCAGCAGAGCAGCACTCCCCCAGTACGAGCAGTACTTC.

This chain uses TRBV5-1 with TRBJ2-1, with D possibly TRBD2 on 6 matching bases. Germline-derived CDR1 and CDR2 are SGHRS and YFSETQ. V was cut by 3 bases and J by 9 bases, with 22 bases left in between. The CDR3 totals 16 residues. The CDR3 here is CASSSVGSGEGGEQFF. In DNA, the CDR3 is TGCGCCAGCAGCTCCGTTGGTAGCGGAGAGGGTGGTGAGCAGTTCTTC.

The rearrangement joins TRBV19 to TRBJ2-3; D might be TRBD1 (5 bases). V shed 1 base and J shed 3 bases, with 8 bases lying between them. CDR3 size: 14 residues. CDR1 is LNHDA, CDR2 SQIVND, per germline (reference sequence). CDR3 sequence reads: CASSIGPGTDTQYF. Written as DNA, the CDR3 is TGTGCCAGTAGTATAGGCCCAGGGACAGATACGCAGTATTTT.

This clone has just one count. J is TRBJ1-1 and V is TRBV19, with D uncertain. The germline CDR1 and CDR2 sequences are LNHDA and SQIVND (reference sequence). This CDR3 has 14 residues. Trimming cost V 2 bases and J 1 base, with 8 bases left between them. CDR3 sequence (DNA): TGTGCCAGTAGTATAAGAGCGCCGAACACTGAAGCTTTCTTT. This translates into CASSIRAPNTEAFF. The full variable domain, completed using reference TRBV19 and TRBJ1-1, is DGGITQSPKYLFRKEGQNVTLSCEQNLNHDAMYWYRQDPGQGLRLIYYSQIVNDFQKGDIAEGYSVSREKKESFPLTVTSAQKNPTAFYLCASSIRAPNTEAFFGQGTRLTVV.

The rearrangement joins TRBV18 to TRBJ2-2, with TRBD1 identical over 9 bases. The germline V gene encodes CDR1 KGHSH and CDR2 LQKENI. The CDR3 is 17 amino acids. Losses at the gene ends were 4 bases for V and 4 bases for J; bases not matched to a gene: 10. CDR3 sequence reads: CASSRLQGALGTGELFF. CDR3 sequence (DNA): TGTGCCAGCTCACGCTTACAGGGGGCGCTTGGCACCGGGGAGCTGTTTTTT.